The 21 T cell receptor beta chains presented below share a single source sample, sequenced in a study of blood T cells in healthy people across ages. Through a sample-barcoded 5' primer and a J-beta primer mix, a second PCR was run for roughly 6 to 11 cycles. A single record per CDR3 protein comes from TCRdb applying MiXCR to the 5' RACE reads. Among roughly 800,000 distinct CDR3 sequences listed, 58% were seen once. The specimen sequenced was blood. The receptors here all came from a man aged 25-40 years in good health.

This clonotype has a handful of counts. CDR3 protein: CASSLGGGVNYGYTF. The CDR3 DNA reads as TGTGCCAGCAGTTTAGGTGGTGGAGTTAACTATGGCTACACCTTC. The chain couples TRBV28 to TRBJ1-2; D gene ambiguous. V gave up 2 bases and J gave up 1 base, with 11 bases separating them. There are 15 residues in the CDR3. Germline V lookup: CDR1 MDHEN, CDR2 SYDVKM.

The chain recombines TRBV10-2 with TRBJ2-5; 12 bases match TRBD2. V was clipped by 4 bases and J by 11 bases; unmatched bases: 11. The germline gives CDR1 WSHSY, CDR2 SAAADI. The CDR3 loop spans 15 amino acids. CDR3 in amino acids: CASSATSGGDNEQYF. CDR3 nucleotides: TGCGCCAGCAGTGCGACTAGCGGGGGAGACAATGAGCAGTACTTC.

A word on this clonotype: This may be a read error, as it is one base from a much larger clone. The CDR3 sequence is CAISESNGHEQYF. The CDR3 nucleotides read TGTGCCATCAGTGAGTCGAATGGCCACGAGCAGTACTTC. This chain joins TRBV10-3 and TRBJ2-7, with D hard to call. CDR1 ENHRY and CDR2 SYGVKD come from the germline V gene. The CDR3 contains 13 residues. V lost 0 bases, J lost 5 bases, and 8 bases lay in between.

This clonotype was seen once. One junction end does not reproduce the germline sequence, and a read error may be involved. The rearrangement links TRBV7-2 to TRBJ1-2; D is unclear. This CDR3 is built from 14 residues. CDR1 is SGHTA, CDR2 FQGNSA, per germline. This CDR3 reads CASSLERFRYGHTF. The CDR3 DNA reads TGTGCCAGCAGCTTAGAGAGGTTCCGTTATGGCCACACCTTC. Full variable domain (remainder filled in from reference TRBV7-2 and TRBJ1-2): GAGVSQSPSNKVTEKGKDVELRCDPISGHTALYWYRQSLGQGLEFLIYFQGNSAPDKSGLPSDRFSAERTGGSVSTLTIQRTQQEDSAVYLCASSLERFRYGHTFGSGTRLTVV.

The CDR3 bases are TGTGCCATCAGTGAGCCCGGGCGGGAGACCCAGTACTTC. It translates to CAISEPGRETQYF. The J gene is TRBJ2-5, the V gene TRBV10-3; D call uncertain. Germline values: CDR1 ENHRY, CDR2 SYGVKD. V was pared by 2 bases and J by 5 bases, with 9 bases between. The CDR3 is 13 residues long.

The chain has TRBV29-1 and TRBJ2-5; 7 positions agree with TRBD2. Judging by the DNA end, TRBJ2-7 fits better; the J call may be wrong. The length of the CDR3 is 14 residues. Germline-derived CDR1 and CDR2 are SQVTM and ANQGSEA. The CDR3 is CSVGTREYSNEQYF. CDR3 nucleotide sequence: TGCAGCGTTGGGACTAGGGAGTACAGCAACGAGCAGTACTTC.

The V gene is TRBV29-1, the J gene TRBJ2-3; 8 positions match TRBD2. There are 12 residues in the CDR3. Germline values: CDR1 SQVTM, CDR2 ANQGSEA. Unmatched junction bases numbered 7, after V lost 8 bases and J lost 6 bases. CDR3 sequence (DNA): TGCAGCCATCTTAGCGGGGCGGATACGCAGTATTTT. It translates to CSHLSGADTQYF.

The V gene is TRBV7-2, the J gene TRBJ2-3; D tentatively fits TRBD1 or TRBD2 (5 bases each). CDR3 length equals 15 residues. V lost 1 base to trimming and J lost 4 bases, with 12 bases between them. CDR1 is SGHTA and CDR2 is FQGNSA in the germline V gene. The CDR3 coding sequence is TGTGCCAGCAGCTTAGTGGGGGTTGGGGCAGATACGCAGTATTTT. Translation gives CASSLVGVGADTQYF.

The rearrangement uses TRBV20-1 and TRBJ2-1, with 8 positions matching TRBD2. Per the germline V gene, CDR1 is DFQATT and CDR2 is SNEGSKA (reference sequence). The CDR3 runs to 12 residues. V gave up 7 bases and J gave up 4 bases; unmatched junction bases: 3. In nucleotides, the CDR3 is TGCAGTGTACCGGGGGGGTACAATGAGCAGTTCTTC. It yields the protein CSVPGGYNEQFF.

The CDR3 DNA reads TGTGCCAGCAGCCTGGTCGGCGTTACCTACGAGCAGTACTTC. It yields the protein CASSLVGVTYEQYF. V usage is TRBV21-1 and J usage is TRBJ2-7. TRBV21-1 represents a pseudogene. The CDR3 extends over 14 amino acids.

This clonotype has just a few counts. The genes are TRBV20-1 and TRBJ2-1, with 7 bases identical to TRBD2. In germline, CDR1 is DFQATT, CDR2 SNEGSKA (reference sequence). This CDR3 is 13 amino acids long. V lost 5 bases, J lost 2 bases, and 3 bases stayed unmatched. The CDR3 spells CSAPRGAYNEQFF. CDR3 bases: TGCAGTGCTCCCCGGGGGGCCTACAATGAGCAGTTCTTC.

This clonotype was counted between two and nine times. The chain has TRBV28 and TRBJ2-7, with D unclear. V was clipped by 2 bases and J by 1 base, with 6 bases between them. The CDR3 has 13 residues. Per the germline V gene, CDR1 is MDHEN and CDR2 is SYDVKM. The DNA of the CDR3 is TGTGCCAGCAGTTTAAAGGCTTCCTACGAGCAGTACTTC. The encoded protein is CASSLKASYEQYF.

This clonotype was seen many times. The chain uses TRBV6-2 or TRBV6-3 and TRBJ2-7; D may be TRBD1 (5 bases). The V gene lost 6 bases and the J gene lost 3 bases, with 18 bases spanning the gap. The CDR3 length is 15 residues. Germline assignment: CDR1 MNHEY and CDR2 SVGEGT. CDR3 residues: CASSPAVDMIYEQYF. As DNA, the CDR3 is TGTGCCAGCAGCCCGGCAGTGGACATGATCTACGAGCAGTACTTC.

This chain links TRBV9 with TRBJ2-1, with 16 nucleotides matching TRBD2. Germline CDR1 reads SGDLS; CDR2 reads YYNGEE. V dropped 4 bases and J dropped 12; count of bases not matched to a gene: 7. The CDR3 runs to 15 residues. CDR3 DNA sequence: TGTGCCAGCAGCCCTGGGACTAGCGGGAGGGCCGGGCAGTTCTTC. Its translation: CASSPGTSGRAGQFF.

This clonotype is a singleton in its sample. This chain uses TRBV20-1 with TRBJ2-5; 7 positions match TRBD2. Germline assignment: CDR1 DFQATT and CDR2 SNEGSKA (reference sequence). CDR3 length equals 13 residues. As DNA, the CDR3 is TGCAGCACCTCCAGACTAGCTCAAGAGACCCAGTACTTC. Encoded protein: CSTSRLAQETQYF.

This clonotype appeared a single time. The chain is built from TRBV7-2 and TRBJ2-1; TRBD1 matches at 9 bases. Per germline, CDR1 SGHTA and CDR2 FQGNSA. After removal of 2 bases from V and 4 bases from J, the junction contained 9 bases not matched to a gene. The CDR3 runs 17 residues. The CDR3 DNA is TGTGCCAGCAGCTTATCGTTGACAGGGGGATTGTACAATGAGCAGTTCTTC. As protein: CASSLSLTGGLYNEQFF. Together with reference TRBV7-2 and TRBJ2-1, the CDR3 gives the full variable domain: GAGVSQSPSNKVTEKGKDVELRCDPISGHTALYWYRQSLGQGLEFLIYFQGNSAPDKSGLPSDRFSAERTGGSVSTLTIQRTQQEDSAVYLCASSLSLTGGLYNEQFFGPGTRLTVL.

The table lists this clonotype with a few counts. The chain uses TRBV29-1 and TRBJ2-7; perhaps TRBD1 as D (5 bases). V gave up 6 bases and J gave up 3 bases, with 21 bases separating them. The CDR3 extends over 15 amino acids. Germline CDR1 and CDR2: SQVTM and ANQGSEA. DNA for the CDR3: TGCAGCGTCGTGATCCAGGGTTCCTACAACTACGAGCAGTACTTC. Residues: CSVVIQGSYNYEQYF.

This clonotype occurred a few times. The gene calls are TRBV5-1 and TRBJ2-1; D is unclear. Germline CDR1 is SGHRS and CDR2 is YFSETQ. Trimming removed 4 bases from V and 5 bases from J, with 7 bases in between. The CDR3 has 12 amino acids. The CDR3 DNA sequence: TGCGCCAGCAGCGTGGAGAACAATGAGCAGTTCTTC. This encodes CASSVENNEQFF.

This chain uses TRBV6-1 with TRBJ2-5; possibly TRBD1 or TRBD2 for D (6 bases each). The J call may be in error: the DNA end matches TRBJ2-7 better. Germline CDR1 reads MNHNS; CDR2 reads SASEGT. There are 14 residues in the CDR3. CDR3 bases: TGTGCCAGCAGTGAAGGGAGGGGGGACTACGAGCAGTACTTC. This encodes CASSEGRGDYEQYF.

The CDR3 DNA is TGTGCCAGCAGACGATTGGCGGGAGCCTATGAGCAGTTCTTC. It translates to CASRRLAGAYEQFF. The chain is built from TRBV6-5 and TRBJ2-1; TRBD2 agrees at 7 bases. The germline gives CDR1 MNHEY, CDR2 SVGAGI. The ends lost 6 bases at V and 8 bases at J; junction bases unmatched: 10. This CDR3 comprises 14 residues.

This chain uses TRBV21-1 with TRBJ2-3; the listed D gene, TRBD1, was not tested against the DNA. TRBV21-1 is a documented pseudogene. The CDR3 is 14 residues long. The CDR3: CASRRTGPSDTQYF. CDR3 DNA: TGTGCCAGCAGGAGGACAGGCCCCTCAGATACGCAGTATTTT.